This T cell receptor (beta chain) comes out of a study of blood T cell repertoires in COVID-19. Study summary: Acute and convalescent COVID-19 specimens originated in the United States, Italy and Spain. Sample material is recorded as cDNA or gDNA derived from T cells, B-cell-depleted T cells, or PBMCs.

Seattle cases were enrolled at active infection and followed longitudinally. This clone was picked up one time. Authors' processing steps: The assay estimated nucleated cells by amplifying reference gene primers. Clones were read by immunoSEQ multiplex PCR, and TCRdb kept only the in-frame ones, dropping some. V and J calls and clone size are copied from that table; D and trimming were computed from the DNA. Among approximately 70,000 clones listed, 90% to 95% were seen once. V was clipped by 0 bases and J by 3 bases, with 18 bases between them. The CDR3 contains 17 residues. Germline V gives CDR1 SGHRS, CDR2 YFSETQ.

The V call is TRBV5-1, the J call TRBJ1-2; a possible D gene is TRBD1 (5 bases). The specimen sequenced was peripheral blood. This TCR derives from a man in his forties with COVID-19, enrolled during active disease. This CDR3 reads CASSLEGARVPDYGYTF. In nucleotides, the CDR3 is TGCGCCAGCAGCTTGGAAGGGGCCAGGGTTCCTGACTATGGCTACACCTTC.